This TCR beta chain stems from a study of patients and donors after allogeneic stem cell transplantation. The CDR3 is 15 residues long. The germline V gene encodes CDR1 SGHRS and CDR2 YFSETQ. Trimming took off 0 bases at V and 1 base at J, with 11 bases between the two ends. TCRdb analysed the RT-PCR reads with MiXCR anew, one entry per CDR3 protein. Of about 150,000 distinct CDR3 sequences listed, about two fifths are singletons. Material: blood, either unsorted or a sorted T cell fraction (not recorded which). The TCR was taken from a human donor who was either an allogeneic HSCT recipient or a stem cell or donor lymphocyte infusion donor (not recorded which). It is not recorded whose cells these are; they may come from a transplant donor. The gene calls are TRBV5-1 and TRBJ2-7; the D is unclear. In DNA, the CDR3 is TGCGCCAGCAGCTTGGGTCTCTCACTTTCCTACGAGCAGTACTTC. It codes for CASSLGLSLSYEQYF.